The sequence of this T cell receptor (beta chain) was determined in a study of T-cell reconstitution after alpha-beta-depleted transplantation in children. In germline, CDR1 is SGHRS, CDR2 YFSETQ. V lost 7 bases and J lost 0, with 5 bases in between. The CDR3 loop spans 12 amino acids. Preparation of the TCRbeta library used unique molecular identifiers. TCRdb re-called the PCR reads with MiXCR, one entry per CDR3 protein. The sample has fewer than 1 million distinct CDR3 sequences, roughly 15% seen once. This clonotype was found a few times. What it recognizes is unknown. Overall study findings and caveats: Alpha-beta T cells about two months after transplant reportedly derived from several hundred expanded graft clones. By one year post-transplant, T-cell counts and diversity largely arose from T cells that were newly produced.

The chain joins TRBV5-1 to TRBJ2-1, with no clear D. The material sequenced was PBMCs, mostly from graft donor cells, taken 360 days after TCRalphabeta/CD19-depleted stem cell transplant. The receptor was derived from a male patient younger than 18 who had a stem cell transplant for acute lymphoblastic leukemia, so the T cells may come from the graft donor. The CDR3 reads CASESSYNEQFF. The CDR3 DNA sequence: TGCGCCAGCGAGAGCTCCTACAATGAGCAGTTCTTC.